This TCR beta chain was sequenced during a study of T cell responses to AZD1222 COVID-19 vaccine. Profiled with immunoSEQ multiplex PCR; TCRdb holds only in-frame clones, not every one. The profile shows some 120,000 clones, roughly 86% of them singletons. Second-dose intervals near 4 or 12 weeks were combined. V lost 2 bases and J lost 3, with 7 bases in between. There are 13 residues in the CDR3. The V gene's germline CDR1 is MNHEY and CDR2 SMNVEV (reference sequence). The starting material was peripheral blood, obtained 28 days after the second AZD1222 dose. The gene calls are TRBV27 and TRBJ1-1; no clear D gene. This receptor was obtained from an adult who received the AZD1222 COVID-19 vaccine. This CDR3 is CASSLNTYTEAFF. The CDR3 DNA reads as TGTGCCAGCAGTTTAAACACCTACACTGAAGCTTTCTTT.